This record concerns one T cell receptor beta chain sequence. Its antigen specificity is not known. No per-base quality is available; no much larger clone lies one base away. Library preparation was by the immunoSEQ multiplex PCR assay. Not all clones reach the TCRdb copy of this immuneACCESS table, which keeps in-frame sequences only. Checked studies attribute under half of the gap to unresolved V genes and leave the rest unexplained. The sample has under 55,000 clones on record, approximately 90% of them singletons. The ten largest make up roughly 10% of the sample. This specimen comes from a study of T cell changes during pregnancy in multiple sclerosis (dated by TCRdb to about 2019). About the full investigation: The study examined how the T cell repertoire changed over the course of pregnancy in women with multiple sclerosis.

The sample was CD8+ T cells from peripheral blood mononuclear cells, taken after pregnancy. This TCR derives from a female donor with multiple sclerosis, enrolled in a pregnancy study.

The DNA sequence is TGTGCCACCGTTGACCCGACCAGGAACTATGGCTACACCTTC. This gives the protein CATVDPTRNYGYTF. The chain uses TRBV2 and TRBJ1-2, with the D gene not clear enough to name. Per the germline V gene, SNHLY is the CDR1 and FYNNEI is the CDR2. The CDR3 runs 14 residues from the cysteine to the phenylalanine. The CDR3 DNA has 42 bases and is translated from base 1. The junction shows trimming of 10 bases on V and 2 bases on J, plus 17 bases between the germline ends.